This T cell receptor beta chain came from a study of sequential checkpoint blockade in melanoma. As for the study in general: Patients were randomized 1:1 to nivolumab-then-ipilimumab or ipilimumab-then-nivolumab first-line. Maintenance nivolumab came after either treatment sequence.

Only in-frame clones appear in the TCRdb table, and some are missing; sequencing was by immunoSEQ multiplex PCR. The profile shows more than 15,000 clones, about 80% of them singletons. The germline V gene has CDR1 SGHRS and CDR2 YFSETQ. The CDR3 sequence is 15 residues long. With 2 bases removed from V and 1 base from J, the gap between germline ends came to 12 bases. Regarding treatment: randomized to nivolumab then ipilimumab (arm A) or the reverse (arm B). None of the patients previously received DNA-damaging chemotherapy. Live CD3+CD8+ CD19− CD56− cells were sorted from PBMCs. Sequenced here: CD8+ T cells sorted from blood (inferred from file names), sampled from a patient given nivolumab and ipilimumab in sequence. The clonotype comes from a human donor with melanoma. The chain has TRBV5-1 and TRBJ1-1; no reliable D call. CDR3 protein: CASSFSRGSNTEAFF. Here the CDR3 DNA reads TGCGCCAGCAGCTTCTCCCGAGGGTCGAACACTGAAGCTTTCTTT.